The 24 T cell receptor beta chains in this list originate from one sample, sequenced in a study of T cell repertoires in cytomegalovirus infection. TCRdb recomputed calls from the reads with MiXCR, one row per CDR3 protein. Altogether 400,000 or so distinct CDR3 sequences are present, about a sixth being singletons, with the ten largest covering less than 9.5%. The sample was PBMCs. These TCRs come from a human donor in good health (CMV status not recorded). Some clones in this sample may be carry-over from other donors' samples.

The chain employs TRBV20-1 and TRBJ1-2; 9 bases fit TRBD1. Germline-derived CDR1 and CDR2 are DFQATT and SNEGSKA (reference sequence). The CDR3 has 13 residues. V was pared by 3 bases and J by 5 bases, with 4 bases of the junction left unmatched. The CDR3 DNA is TGCAGTGCTAGGACCGGGACAGGGTATGGCTACACCTTC. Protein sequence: CSARTGTGYGYTF.

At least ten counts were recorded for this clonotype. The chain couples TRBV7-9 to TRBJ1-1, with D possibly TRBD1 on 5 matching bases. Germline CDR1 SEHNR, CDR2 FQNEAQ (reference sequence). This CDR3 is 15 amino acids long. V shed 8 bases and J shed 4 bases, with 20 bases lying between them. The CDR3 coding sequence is TGTGCCAGCGGAGTAAGGGGTGCCTTGGGCACTGAAGCTTTCTTT. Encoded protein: CASGVRGALGTEAFF. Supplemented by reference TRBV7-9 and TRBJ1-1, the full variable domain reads DTGVSQNPRHKITKRGQNVTFRCDPISEHNRLYWYRQTLGQGPEFLTYFQNEAQLEKSRLLSDRFSAERPKGSFSTLEIQRTEQGDSAMYLCASGVRGALGTEAFFGQGTRLTVV.

CDR3 in amino acids: CASSPDRQKAFF. For the CDR3, the DNA is TGTGCCAGCTCACCAGACAGGCAAAAAGCTTTCTTT. This chain uses TRBV18 with TRBJ1-1; D possibly corresponds to TRBD1 (6 bases). The CDR3 has 12 amino acids. The V and J ends lost 2 bases and 9 bases respectively, with 10 bases between them. Germline V gene lookup returns CDR1 KGHSH and CDR2 LQKENI.

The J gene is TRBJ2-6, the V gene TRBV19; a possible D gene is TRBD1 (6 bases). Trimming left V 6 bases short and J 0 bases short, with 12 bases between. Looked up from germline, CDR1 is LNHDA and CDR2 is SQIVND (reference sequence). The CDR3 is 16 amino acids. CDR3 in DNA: TGTGCCAGTAGGGACAGTTTTAACTCTGGGGCCAACGTCCTGACTTTC. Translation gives CASRDSFNSGANVLTF.

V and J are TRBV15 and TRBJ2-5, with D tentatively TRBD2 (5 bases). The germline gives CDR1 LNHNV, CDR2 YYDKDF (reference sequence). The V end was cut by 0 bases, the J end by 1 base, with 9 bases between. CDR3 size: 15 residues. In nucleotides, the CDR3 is TGTGCCACCAGCAGAGATCGCGGGCTCCAAGAGACCCAGTACTTC. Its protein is CATSRDRGLQETQYF.

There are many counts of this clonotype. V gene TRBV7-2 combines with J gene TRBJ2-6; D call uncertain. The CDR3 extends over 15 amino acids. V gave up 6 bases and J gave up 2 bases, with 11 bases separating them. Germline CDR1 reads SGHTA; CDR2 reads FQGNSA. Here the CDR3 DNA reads TGTGCCAGCAGACCGCAGGCCGCTGGGGCCAACGTCCTGACTTTC. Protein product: CASRPQAAGANVLTF. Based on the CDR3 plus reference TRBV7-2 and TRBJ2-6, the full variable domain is GAGVSQSPSNKVTEKGKDVELRCDPISGHTALYWYRQSLGQGLEFLIYFQGNSAPDKSGLPSDRFSAERTGGSVSTLTIQRTQQEDSAVYLCASRPQAAGANVLTFGAGSRLTVL.

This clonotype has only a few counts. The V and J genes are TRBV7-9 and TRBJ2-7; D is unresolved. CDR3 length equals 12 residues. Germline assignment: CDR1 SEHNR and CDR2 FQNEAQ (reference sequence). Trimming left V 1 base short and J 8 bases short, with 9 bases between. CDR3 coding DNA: TGTGCCAGCAGCTTAGGCACTCAGAAGCAGTACTTC. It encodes CASSLGTQKQYF.

The CDR3: CASSARQGLGTDTQYF. The DNA for the CDR3 is TGTGCCAGCAGCGCGCGACAGGGCCTTGGGACAGATACGCAGTATTTT. The chain links TRBV2 to TRBJ2-3, with TRBD1 identical over 7 bases. Germline CDR1 SNHLY, CDR2 FYNNEI. CDR3 length equals 16 residues. V was pared by 6 bases and J by 3 bases, with 12 bases of the junction left unmatched.

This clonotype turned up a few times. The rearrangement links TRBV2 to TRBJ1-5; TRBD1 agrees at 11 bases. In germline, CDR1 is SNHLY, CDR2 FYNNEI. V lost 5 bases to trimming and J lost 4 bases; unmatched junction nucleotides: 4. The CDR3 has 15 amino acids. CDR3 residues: CASSQDRGRNQPQHF. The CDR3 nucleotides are TGTGCCAGCAGTCAGGACAGGGGGCGAAATCAGCCCCAGCATTTT.

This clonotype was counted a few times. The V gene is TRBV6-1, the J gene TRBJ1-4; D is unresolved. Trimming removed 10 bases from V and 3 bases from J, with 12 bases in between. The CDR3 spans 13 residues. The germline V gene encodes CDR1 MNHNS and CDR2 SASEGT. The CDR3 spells CATEAVPNEKLFF. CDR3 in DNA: TGTGCCACCGAGGCGGTCCCTAATGAAAAACTGTTTTTT.

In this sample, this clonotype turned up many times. The CDR3 is CASSPRATPEPEAFF. The CDR3 nucleotides read TGTGCCAGCAGCCCCCGCGCAACCCCGGAGCCTGAAGCTTTCTTT. J is TRBJ1-1 and V is TRBV7-2; unclear D gene. V lost 5 bases and J 6 bases, leaving 19 bases between the germline ends. The CDR3 contains 15 residues. CDR1 is SGHTA, CDR2 FQGNSA, per germline.

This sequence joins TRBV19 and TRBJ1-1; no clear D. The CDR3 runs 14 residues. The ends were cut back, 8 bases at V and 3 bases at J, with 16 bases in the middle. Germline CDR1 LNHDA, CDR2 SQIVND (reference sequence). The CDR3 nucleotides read TGTGCCAGTTCGTCGGGAATCCAAGACACTGAAGCTTTCTTT. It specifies CASSSGIQDTEAFF.

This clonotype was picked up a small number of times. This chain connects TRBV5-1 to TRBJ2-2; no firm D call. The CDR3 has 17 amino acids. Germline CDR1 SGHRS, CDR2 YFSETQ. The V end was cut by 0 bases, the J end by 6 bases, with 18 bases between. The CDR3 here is CASSLAGGYLRAGELFF. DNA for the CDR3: TGCGCCAGCAGCTTGGCCGGCGGATACCTACGGGCCGGGGAGCTGTTTTTT.

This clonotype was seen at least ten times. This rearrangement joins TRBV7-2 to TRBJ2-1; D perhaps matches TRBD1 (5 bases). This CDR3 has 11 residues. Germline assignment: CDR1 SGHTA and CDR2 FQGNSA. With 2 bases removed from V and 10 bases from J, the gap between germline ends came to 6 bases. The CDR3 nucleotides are TGTGCCAGCAGCTTAAAGGGGGAGCAGTTCTTC. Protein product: CASSLKGEQFF.

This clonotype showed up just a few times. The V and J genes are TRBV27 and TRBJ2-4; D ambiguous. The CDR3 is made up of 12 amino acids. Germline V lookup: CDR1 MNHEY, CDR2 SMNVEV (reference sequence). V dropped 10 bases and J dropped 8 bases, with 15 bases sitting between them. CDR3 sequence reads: CATKSAGDIQYF. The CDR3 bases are TGTGCCACCAAATCGGCTGGGGACATTCAGTACTTC.

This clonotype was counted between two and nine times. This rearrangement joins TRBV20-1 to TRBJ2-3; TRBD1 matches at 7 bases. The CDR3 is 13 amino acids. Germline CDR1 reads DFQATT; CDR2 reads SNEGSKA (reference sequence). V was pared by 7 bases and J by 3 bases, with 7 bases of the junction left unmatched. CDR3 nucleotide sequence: TGCAGTGTCGCGAGGACAGGAACAGATACGCAGTATTTT. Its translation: CSVARTGTDTQYF.

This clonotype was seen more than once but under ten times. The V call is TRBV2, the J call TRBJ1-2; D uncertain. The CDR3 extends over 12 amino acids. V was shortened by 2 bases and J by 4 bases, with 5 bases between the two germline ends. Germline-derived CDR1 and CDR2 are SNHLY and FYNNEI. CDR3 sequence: CASSELSYGYTF. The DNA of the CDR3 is TGTGCCAGCAGTGAATTGTCCTATGGCTACACCTTC.

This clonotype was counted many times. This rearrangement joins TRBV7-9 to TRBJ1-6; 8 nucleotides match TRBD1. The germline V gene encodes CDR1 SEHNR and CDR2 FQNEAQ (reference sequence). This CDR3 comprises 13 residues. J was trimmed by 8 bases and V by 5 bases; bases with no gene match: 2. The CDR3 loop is CASSPTGDSPLHF. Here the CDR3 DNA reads TGTGCCAGCAGCCCGACAGGGGATTCACCCCTCCACTTT.

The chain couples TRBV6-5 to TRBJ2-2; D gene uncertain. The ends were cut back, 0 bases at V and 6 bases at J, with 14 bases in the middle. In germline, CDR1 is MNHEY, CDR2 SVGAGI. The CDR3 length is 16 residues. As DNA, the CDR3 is TGTGCCAGCAGTTACTCGACGGAACTCGGAGCCGGGGAGCTGTTTTTT. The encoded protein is CASSYSTELGAGELFF.

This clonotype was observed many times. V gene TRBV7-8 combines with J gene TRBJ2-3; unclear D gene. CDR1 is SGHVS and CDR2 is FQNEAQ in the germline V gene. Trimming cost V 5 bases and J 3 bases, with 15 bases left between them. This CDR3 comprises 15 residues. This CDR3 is CASSLLSRKTDTQYF. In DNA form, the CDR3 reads TGTGCCAGCAGCCTCCTGTCACGTAAGACAGATACGCAGTATTTT. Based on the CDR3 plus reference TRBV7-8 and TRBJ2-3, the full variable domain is GAGVSQSPRYKVAKRGQDVALRCDPISGHVSLFWYQQALGQGPEFLTYFQNEAQLDKSGLPSDRFFAERPEGSVSTLKIQRTQQEDSAVYLCASSLLSRKTDTQYFGPGTRLTVL.

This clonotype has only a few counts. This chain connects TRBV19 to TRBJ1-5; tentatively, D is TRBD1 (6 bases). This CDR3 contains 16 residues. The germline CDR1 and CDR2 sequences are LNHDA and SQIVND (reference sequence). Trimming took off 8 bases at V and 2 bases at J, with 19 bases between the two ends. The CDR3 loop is CASSPGARSGNQPQHF. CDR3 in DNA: TGTGCCAGTTCCCCGGGGGCCCGATCCGGCAATCAGCCCCAGCATTTT.

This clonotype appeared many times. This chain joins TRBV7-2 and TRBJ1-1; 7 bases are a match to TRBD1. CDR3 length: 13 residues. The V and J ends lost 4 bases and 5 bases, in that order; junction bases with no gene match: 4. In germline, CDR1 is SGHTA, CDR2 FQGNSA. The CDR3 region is CASSYRGGTEAFF. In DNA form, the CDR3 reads TGTGCCAGCAGCTACAGGGGCGGGACTGAAGCTTTCTTT.

The CDR3, as DNA: TGTGCCATCAGTGCCCGGGAGGCCGAGGGGACCCAGTACTTC. Translation gives CAISAREAEGTQYF. The genes are TRBV10-3 and TRBJ2-5, with 7 nucleotides matching TRBD2. This CDR3 contains 14 residues. The V segment lost 4 bases and the J segment 7 bases; nucleotides outside the gene matches: 9. The germline gives CDR1 ENHRY, CDR2 SYGVKD.

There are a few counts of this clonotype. The DNA of the CDR3 is TGTGCCAGCAGCCTAAACTGGTCTGGCGAGCAGTACTTC. Amino acid sequence: CASSLNWSGEQYF. The chain combines TRBV7-2 with TRBJ2-7; D gene ambiguous. V was trimmed by 5 bases and J by 6 bases, leaving 14 bases between them. Germline lookup yields CDR1 SGHTA and CDR2 FQGNSA. This CDR3 has 13 amino acids.